The sequence of this T cell receptor (beta chain) was determined in a study of regulatory T cells in long-lasting Graves disease. The CDR3 consists of 15 residues. V gave up 4 bases and J gave up 1 base, with 13 bases separating them. The V gene's germline CDR1 is MNHEY and CDR2 SVGAGI. As regards this clonotype: Its specificity is not known.

Time point: newly diagnosed GD, antithyroid drugs for less than 3 months. From RNA extracted from PBMCs, the TCR library was made. Study-wide points: With a small sample size, accuracy may have been reduced.

The TCR beta library used iRepertoire HTBI primers with Arm-PCR amplification of CDR3. TCRdb ran MiXCR on the multiplex PCR reads and lists one entry per CDR3 protein. The table has 350,000 to 550,000 distinct CDR3 sequences, 15% seen once. These data were also filed under a second study, of T cells in Graves' hyperthyroidism and ophthalmopathy. That paper notes: Patients counted as stable if ophthalmopathy did not develop within 18 months.

This sequence was found in a woman in her twenties or thirties with Graves disease. Sequencing was performed on peripheral blood mononuclear cells (PBMCs), taken at new diagnosis, from a patient treated with antithyroid drugs. The chain recombines TRBV6-5 with TRBJ2-5; D unclear. CDR3: CASSFGADTQETQYF. The CDR3, as DNA: TGTGCCAGCAGTTTCGGCGCTGACACCCAAGAGACCCAGTACTTC.